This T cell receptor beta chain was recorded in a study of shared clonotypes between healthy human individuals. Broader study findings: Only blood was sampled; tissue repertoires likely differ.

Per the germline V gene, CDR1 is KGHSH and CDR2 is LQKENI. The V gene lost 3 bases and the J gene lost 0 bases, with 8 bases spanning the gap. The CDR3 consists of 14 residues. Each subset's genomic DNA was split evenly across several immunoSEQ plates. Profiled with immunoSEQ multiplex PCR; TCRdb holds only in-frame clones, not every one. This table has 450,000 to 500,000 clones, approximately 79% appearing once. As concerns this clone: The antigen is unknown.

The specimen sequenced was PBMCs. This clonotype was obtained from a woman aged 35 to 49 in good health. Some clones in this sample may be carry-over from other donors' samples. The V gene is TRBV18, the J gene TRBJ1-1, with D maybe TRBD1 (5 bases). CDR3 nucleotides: TGTGCCAGCTCACCGACAGCGATGAACACTGAAGCTTTCTTT. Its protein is CASSPTAMNTEAFF. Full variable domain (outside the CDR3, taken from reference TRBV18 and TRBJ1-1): NAGVMQNPRHLVRRRGQEARLRCSPMKGHSHVYWYRQLPEEGLKFMVYLQKENIIDESGMPKERFSAEFPKEGPSILRIQQVVRGDSAAYFCASSPTAMNTEAFFGQGTRLTVV.